The rows below give T cell receptor beta chains drawn from one sample of a study of cytomegalovirus exposure and HLA in healthy donors. The repertoire was sequenced with immunoSEQ multiplex PCR; TCRdb's copy has only in-frame clones and lacks some. Among about 230,000 clones, roughly 81% were seen once, and the ten largest hold 0.24%. Sequences were obtained from PBMCs. These receptor sequences come from a girl aged 2-10 years in good health and CMV-seronegative. Each CDR3 is given with its conserved first and last residue. The D gene is left open where the match is weak. Size is omitted from some rows. Given values are once, few, many or a class for expanded clones.

D: NA
J: TRBJ1-3
size: NA
V: TRBV4-1
length: 15
CDR3: CASSQLREGGNTIYF
DNA: TGCGCCAGCAGCCAGCTCAGGGAAGGAGGAAACACCATATATTTT

D: TRBD2
J: TRBJ2-1
size: NA
V: TRBV10-1
length: 15
CDR3: CARRAGGPNGNEQFF
DNA: TGCGCCAGGAGAGCGGGGGGGCCTAATGGGAATGAGCAGTTCTTC

D: TRBD1
J: TRBJ2-7
size: NA
V: TRBV5-4
length: 14
CDR3: CASSRGQGTNEQYF
DNA: TGTGCCAGCAGCCGCGGACAGGGTACAAACGAGCAGTACTTC

D: TRBD1
J: TRBJ1-2
size: few
V: TRBV4-1
length: 17
CDR3: CASSQAPATGALYGYTF
DNA: TGCGCCAGCAGCCAAGCCCCAGCTACAGGGGCTTTATACGGCTACACCTTC

D: TRBD2
J: TRBJ2-1
size: NA
V: TRBV6-1
length: 15
CDR3: CASSAAAGDLNEQFF
DNA: TGTGCCAGCAGTGCGGCAGCGGGGGATTTGAATGAGCAGTTCTTC

D: TRBD1
J: TRBJ1-2
size: NA
V: TRBV6-4
length: 14
CDR3: CASRGDRGLGGYTF
DNA: TGTGCCAGCAGAGGGGACAGGGGGCTAGGGGGCTACACCTTC

D: TRBD2
J: TRBJ2-5
size: NA
V: TRBV2
length: 18
CDR3: CASRTPGTSGRVQETQYF
DNA: TGTGCCAGCAGGACCCCCGGGACTAGCGGGAGGGTGCAGGAGACCCAGTACTTC

D: NA
J: TRBJ2-2
size: NA
V: TRBV19
length: 15
CDR3: CASSGGMGKGGELFF
DNA: TGTGCCAGTAGTGGGGGCATGGGGAAAGGAGGGGAGCTGTTTTTT

D: NA
J: TRBJ2-7
size: NA
V: TRBV19
length: 15
CDR3: CASSSNHRYPYEQYF
DNA: TGTGCCAGTAGTTCAAACCACAGGTACCCCTACGAGCAGTACTTC

D: NA
J: TRBJ2-3
size: NA
V: TRBV11-3
length: 14
CDR3: CASSLTGNTDTQYF
DNA: TGTGCCAGCAGCTTGACGGGAAACACAGATACGCAGTATTTT

D: NA
J: TRBJ2-6
size: NA
V: TRBV7-9
length: 14
CDR3: CASRRQRGANVLTF
DNA: TGTGCCAGCAGAAGACAGAGGGGGGCCAACGTCCTGACTTTC

D: TRBD2
J: TRBJ2-7
size: NA
V: TRBV5-4
length: 15
CDR3: CASSSGTSGIYEQYF
DNA: TGTGCCAGCAGCTCCGGGACTAGCGGGATCTACGAGCAGTACTTC

D: TRBD1
J: TRBJ1-2
size: once
V: TRBV4-1
length: 15
CDR3: CASSQGSGTAYGYTF
DNA: TGCGCCAGCAGCCAGGGATCCGGGACAGCTTATGGCTACACCTTC

D: TRBD2
J: TRBJ2-5
size: NA
V: TRBV27
length: 13
CDR3: CASRVAGGETQYF
DNA: TGTGCCAGCAGGGTAGCGGGGGGAGAGACCCAGTACTTC

D: NA
J: TRBJ1-1
size: NA
V: TRBV5-1
length: 14
CDR3: CASSLPAYYAEAFF
DNA: TGCGCCAGCAGCTTGCCAGCCTACTACGCTGAAGCTTTCTTT

D: NA
J: TRBJ1-4
size: few
V: TRBV7-9
length: 16
CDR3: CASSLGGFATNEKLFF
DNA: TGTGCCAGCAGCCTCGGGGGGTTTGCAACTAATGAAAAACTGTTTTTT

D: NA
J: TRBJ1-1
size: few
V: TRBV6-6
length: 15
CDR3: CASSYGGQMNTEAFF
DNA: TGTGCCAGCAGTTACGGTGGACAGATGAACACTGAAGCTTTCTTT

D: NA
J: TRBJ1-3
size: NA
V: TRBV7-2
length: 15
CDR3: CASSLVWGPGNTIYF
DNA: TGTGCCAGCAGCTTAGTCTGGGGGCCGGGAAACACCATATATTTT

D: TRBD1
J: TRBJ2-6
size: NA
V: TRBV5-1
length: 16
CDR3: CASSPGQTGGANVLTF
DNA: TGCGCCAGCAGCCCGGGACAGACGGGAGGGGCCAACGTCCTGACTTTC

D: NA
J: TRBJ1-4
size: NA
V: TRBV9
length: 14
CDR3: CASSVTAGREKLFF
DNA: TGTGCCAGCAGCGTAACTGCAGGGCGGGAAAAACTGTTTTTT

D: NA
J: TRBJ2-7
size: NA
V: TRBV5-6
length: 11
CDR3: CASSFVGEQYF
DNA: TGTGCCAGCAGCTTCGTCGGCGAGCAGTACTTC

D: TRBD1
J: TRBJ1-2
size: NA
V: TRBV2
length: 13
CDR3: CASSGQGRSGYTF
DNA: TGTGCCAGCAGTGGACAGGGGAGGTCTGGCTACACCTTC

D: TRBD1
J: TRBJ1-2
size: NA
V: TRBV6-1
length: 14
CDR3: CASSDPYRGYGYTF
DNA: TGTGCCAGCAGTGACCCTTACAGGGGCTATGGCTACACCTTC

D: NA
J: TRBJ2-3
size: NA
V: TRBV7-6
length: 17
CDR3: CASSLYGAGGAADTQYF
DNA: TGTGCCAGCAGCTTATATGGGGCGGGCGGGGCGGCAGATACGCAGTATTTT

D: NA
J: TRBJ2-7
size: NA
V: TRBV30
length: 13
CDR3: CAWNKRQAYEQYF
DNA: TGTGCCTGGAATAAACGACAGGCCTACGAGCAGTACTTC

D: NA
J: TRBJ1-3
size: NA
V: TRBV11-3
length: 13
CDR3: CASSPGNRNTIYF
DNA: TGTGCCAGCAGCCCGGGGAATCGGAACACCATATATTTT

D: NA
J: TRBJ2-7
size: NA
V: TRBV10-3
length: 12
CDR3: CAISESWSLEYF
DNA: TGTGCCATCAGTGAGTCGTGGAGTTTGGAGTACTTC

D: NA
J: TRBJ2-6
size: once
V: TRBV2
length: 16
CDR3: CASRNLTGSGANVLTF
DNA: TGTGCCAGCAGGAACCTAACAGGCTCTGGGGCCAACGTCCTGACTTTC

D: TRBD2
J: TRBJ2-2
size: once
V: TRBV2
length: 15
CDR3: CASSVTGGSAGELFF
DNA: TGTGCCAGCAGTGTTACGGGGGGGTCAGCCGGGGAGCTGTTTTTT

D: NA
J: TRBJ2-4
size: NA
V: TRBV11-2
length: 20
CDR3: CASSLDPLWSRGGFGDIQYF
DNA: TGTGCCAGCAGCTTAGACCCGCTATGGAGCAGGGGTGGTTTTGGGGACATTCAGTACTTC

D: NA
J: TRBJ2-2
size: NA
V: TRBV2
length: 11
CDR3: CASMGGGELFF
DNA: TGTGCCAGCATGGGAGGCGGGGAGCTGTTTTTT

D: NA
J: TRBJ1-3
size: few
V: TRBV30
length: 12
CDR3: CAGHSSGNTIYF
DNA: TGTGCCGGACACTCCTCTGGAAACACCATATATTTT

D: NA
J: TRBJ1-5
size: once
V: TRBV28
length: 13
CDR3: CASSTGYGQPQHF
DNA: TGTGCCAGCAGCACAGGGTACGGGCAGCCCCAGCATTTT

D: TRBD2
J: TRBJ2-7
size: NA
V: TRBV4-1
length: 15
CDR3: CASSQTSGGAYEQYF
DNA: TGCGCCAGCAGCCAAACTAGCGGGGGGGCCTACGAGCAGTACTTC

D: NA
J: TRBJ2-7
size: NA
V: TRBV6-5
length: 12
CDR3: CASSTGFVEQYF
DNA: TGTGCCAGCAGTACAGGGTTTGTCGAGCAGTACTTC

D: TRBD1
J: TRBJ1-2
size: few
V: TRBV6-6
length: 14
CDR3: CASSYGQGINGYTF
DNA: TGTGCCAGCAGTTATGGACAGGGAATTAATGGCTACACCTTC

D: TRBD2
J: TRBJ2-7
size: NA
V: TRBV29-1
length: 13
CDR3: CSGSSGGAYEQYF
DNA: TGCAGCGGATCTAGCGGCGGGGCCTACGAGCAGTACTTC

D: NA
J: TRBJ1-4
size: few
V: TRBV5-6
length: 12
CDR3: CASSLFGEKLFF
DNA: TGTGCCAGCAGCTTGTTTGGCGAAAAACTGTTTTTT

D: NA
J: TRBJ2-7
size: NA
V: TRBV7-6
length: 14
CDR3: CASSLAASSYEQYF
DNA: TGTGCCAGCAGCTTAGCGGCCAGTTCCTACGAGCAGTACTTC

D: TRBD1
J: TRBJ1-5
size: NA
V: TRBV6-1
length: 15
CDR3: CASSERIGQDQPQHF
DNA: TGTGCCAGCAGTGAACGGATTGGACAGGATCAGCCCCAGCATTTT

D: TRBD1
J: TRBJ2-7
size: NA
V: TRBV6-5
length: 12
CDR3: CAIGTGGYEQYF
DNA: TGTGCGATCGGGACAGGGGGATACGAGCAGTACTTC

D: NA
J: TRBJ1-2
size: NA
V: TRBV6-5
length: 15
CDR3: CASRRGQGISYGYTF
DNA: TGTGCCAGCCGAAGGGGTCAGGGGATTAGCTATGGCTACACCTTC

D: TRBD1
J: TRBJ2-4
size: NA
V: TRBV4-2
length: 16
CDR3: CASSPSDRATKNIQYF
DNA: TGTGCCAGCAGCCCCTCAGACAGGGCGACCAAAAACATTCAGTACTTC

D: NA
J: TRBJ1-4
size: NA
V: TRBV5-6
length: 13
CDR3: CASSLERGLKLFF
DNA: TGTGCCAGCAGCTTGGAACGTGGACTCAAACTGTTTTTT

D: NA
J: TRBJ2-5
size: NA
V: TRBV7-2
length: 13
CDR3: CASSSDRQETQYF
DNA: TGTGCCAGCAGCTCGGACAGACAAGAGACCCAGTACTTC

D: TRBD2
J: TRBJ2-1
size: NA
V: TRBV10-3
length: 14
CDR3: CAIGRLAGDNEQFF
DNA: TGTGCCATCGGTAGACTAGCGGGGGACAATGAGCAGTTCTTC

D: NA
J: TRBJ1-6
size: NA
V: TRBV5-1
length: 13
CDR3: CASTGGYNSPLHF
DNA: TGCGCCAGCACCGGGGGATATAATTCACCCCTCCACTTT

D: TRBD2
J: TRBJ2-1
size: NA
V: TRBV5-1
length: 16
CDR3: CASSRALAASYNEQFF
DNA: TGCGCCAGCAGCAGGGCACTAGCGGCCTCCTACAATGAGCAGTTCTTC

D: TRBD1
J: TRBJ1-3
size: NA
V: TRBV18
length: 17
CDR3: CASSRRQGASSGNTIYF
DNA: TGTGCCAGCTCAAGAAGACAGGGGGCGAGCTCTGGAAACACCATATATTTT

D: TRBD1
J: TRBJ1-2
size: NA
V: TRBV27
length: 15
CDR3: CASSRSGTGPYGYTF
DNA: TGTGCCAGCAGTAGATCCGGGACAGGCCCTTATGGCTACACCTTC

D: NA
J: TRBJ1-5
size: NA
V: TRBV10-2
length: 15
CDR3: CASSAAGYSNQPQHF
DNA: TGCGCCAGCAGTGCCGCCGGTTATAGCAATCAGCCCCAGCATTTT

D: NA
J: TRBJ2-7
size: NA
V: TRBV5-1
length: 12
CDR3: CASSLGDYEQYF
DNA: TGCGCCAGCAGCTTGGGAGACTACGAGCAGTACTTC

D: TRBD2
J: TRBJ2-5
size: few
V: TRBV5-6
length: 16
CDR3: CASSLVAGTNQETQYF
DNA: TGTGCCAGCAGCTTGGTGGCCGGGACTAACCAAGAGACCCAGTACTTC

D: TRBD2
J: TRBJ2-7
size: NA
V: TRBV10-3
length: 15
CDR3: CAISESWRGAGEQYF
DNA: TGTGCCATCAGTGAGTCGTGGCGGGGGGCTGGGGAGCAGTACTTC

D: NA
J: TRBJ2-7
size: NA
V: TRBV6-1
length: 13
CDR3: CASSPSPYREQYF
DNA: TGTGCCAGCAGTCCCTCACCCTACCGCGAGCAGTACTTC

D: NA
J: TRBJ2-7
size: few
V: TRBV5-1
length: 15
CDR3: CASGVQREGSYEQYF
DNA: TGCGCCAGCGGGGTACAGAGAGAGGGTTCCTACGAGCAGTACTTC

D: NA
J: TRBJ2-3
size: NA
V: TRBV2
length: 14
CDR3: CASSWEGGTNTQYF
DNA: TGTGCCAGCAGTTGGGAGGGGGGCACAAATACGCAGTATTTT